This T cell receptor beta chain was documented in a study of T cell responses to AZD1222 COVID-19 vaccine. Across the whole study: Second-dose recipients at about 4 or about 12 weeks were treated as one pooled group. The study, taken as a whole, reports: Repertoires were collected only later (after the peak T cell response had occurred). Spike was spanned by vaccine-associated CD4 TCRs, which were dominant at 160-218 and 743-854. White British ancestry dominated among donors, who included more females, and clonal diversity was possibly underestimated.

Profiling relied on immunoSEQ multiplex PCR, and the TCRdb table lists in-frame clones only, not all of them. The data contain 95,000 to 100,000 clones, about nine tenths of them singletons. This CDR3 spans 13 amino acids. Per germline, CDR1 SGDLS and CDR2 YYNGEE. V lost 1 base and J 0 bases, leaving 4 bases between the germline ends. On this clone: What it recognizes is unknown.

This chain uses TRBV9 with TRBJ1-1; D gene uncertain. This receptor was obtained from an adult in good health. Sequences were derived from peripheral blood, sampled on day 0 of AZD1222 vaccination. The CDR3 is CASSVLMNTEAFF. CDR3 bases: TGTGCCAGCAGCGTACTTATGAACACTGAAGCTTTCTTT.